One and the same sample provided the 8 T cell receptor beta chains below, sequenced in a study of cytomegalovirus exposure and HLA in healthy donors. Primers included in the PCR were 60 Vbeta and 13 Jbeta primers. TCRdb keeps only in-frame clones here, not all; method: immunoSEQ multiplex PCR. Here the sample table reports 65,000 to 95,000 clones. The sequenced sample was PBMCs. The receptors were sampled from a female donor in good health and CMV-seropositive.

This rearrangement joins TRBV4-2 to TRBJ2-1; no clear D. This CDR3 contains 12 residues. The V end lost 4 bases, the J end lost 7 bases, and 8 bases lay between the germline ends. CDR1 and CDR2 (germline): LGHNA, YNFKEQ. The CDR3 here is CASSLTPNEQFF. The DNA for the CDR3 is TGTGCCAGCAGCCTAACTCCAAATGAGCAGTTCTTC.

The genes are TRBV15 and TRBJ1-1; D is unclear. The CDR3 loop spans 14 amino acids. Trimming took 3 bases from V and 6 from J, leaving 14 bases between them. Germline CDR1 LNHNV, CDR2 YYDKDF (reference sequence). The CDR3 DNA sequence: TGTGCCACCAGCAGGACCCAAGGGAGGGCTGAAGCTTTCTTT. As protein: CATSRTQGRAEAFF.

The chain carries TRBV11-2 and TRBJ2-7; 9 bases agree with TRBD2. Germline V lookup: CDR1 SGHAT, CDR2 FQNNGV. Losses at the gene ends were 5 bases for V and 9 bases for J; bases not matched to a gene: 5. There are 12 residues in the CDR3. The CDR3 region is CASSLRTSAQYF. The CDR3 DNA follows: TGTGCCAGCAGCCTGCGGACTAGCGCGCAGTACTTC.

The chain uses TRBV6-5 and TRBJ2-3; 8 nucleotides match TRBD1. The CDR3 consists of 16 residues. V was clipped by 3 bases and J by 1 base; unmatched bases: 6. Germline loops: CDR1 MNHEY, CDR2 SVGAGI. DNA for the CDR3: TGTGCCAGCAGTTATACCCCGGGACAGGGCACAGATACGCAGTATTTT. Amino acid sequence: CASSYTPGQGTDTQYF.

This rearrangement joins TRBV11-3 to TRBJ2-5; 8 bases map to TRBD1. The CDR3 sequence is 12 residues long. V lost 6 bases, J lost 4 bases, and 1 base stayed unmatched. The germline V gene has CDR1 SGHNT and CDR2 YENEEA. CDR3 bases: TGTGCCAGCAGTGGGACAGGAGAGACCCAGTACTTC. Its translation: CASSGTGETQYF.

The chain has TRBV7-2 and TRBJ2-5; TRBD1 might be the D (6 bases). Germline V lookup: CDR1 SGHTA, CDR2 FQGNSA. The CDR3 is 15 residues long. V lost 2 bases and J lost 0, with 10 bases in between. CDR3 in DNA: TGTGCCAGCAGCTTATTCCAGGGGTACCAAGAGACCCAGTACTTC. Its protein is CASSLFQGYQETQYF. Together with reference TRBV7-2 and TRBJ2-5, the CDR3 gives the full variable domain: GAGVSQSPSNKVTEKGKDVELRCDPISGHTALYWYRQSLGQGLEFLIYFQGNSAPDKSGLPSDRFSAERTGGSVSTLTIQRTQQEDSAVYLCASSLFQGYQETQYFGPGTRLLVL.

The CDR3 nucleotides read TGTGCCAGCAGTTCGCTAGTGGTGCAGTACTTC. Residues: CASSSLVVQYF. The chain recombines TRBV2 with TRBJ2-7; D unresolved. Germline lookup yields CDR1 SNHLY and CDR2 FYNNEI. The CDR3 has 11 residues. V was shortened by 5 bases and J by 9 bases, with 11 bases between the two germline ends.

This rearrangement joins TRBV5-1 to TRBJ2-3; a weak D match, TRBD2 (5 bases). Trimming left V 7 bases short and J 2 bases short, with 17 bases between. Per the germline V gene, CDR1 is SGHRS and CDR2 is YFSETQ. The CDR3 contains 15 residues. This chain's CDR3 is CASAAGESYTDTQYF. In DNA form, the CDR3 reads TGCGCCAGCGCCGCTGGGGAGTCTTACACAGATACGCAGTATTTT.